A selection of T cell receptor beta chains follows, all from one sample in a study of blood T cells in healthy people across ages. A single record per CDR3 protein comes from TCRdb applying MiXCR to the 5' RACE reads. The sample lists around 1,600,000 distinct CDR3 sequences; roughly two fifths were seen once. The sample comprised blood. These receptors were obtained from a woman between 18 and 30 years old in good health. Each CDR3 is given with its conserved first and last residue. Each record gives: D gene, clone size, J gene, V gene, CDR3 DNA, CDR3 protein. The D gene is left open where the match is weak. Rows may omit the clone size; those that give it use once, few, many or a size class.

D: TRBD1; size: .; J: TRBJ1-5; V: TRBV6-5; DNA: TGTGCCAGCAGAAAGACAGGGGGAGCTGGTCAGCCCCAGCATTTT; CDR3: CASRKTGGAGQPQHF
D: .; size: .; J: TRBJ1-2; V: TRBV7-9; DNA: TGTGCCAGCAGCTTAACCGGAAGCCAGCTACACTATGGCTACACCTTC; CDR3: CASSLTGSQLHYGYTF
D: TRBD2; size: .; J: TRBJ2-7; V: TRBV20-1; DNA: TGCAGTGCTAGAGCACTAGCGGGAAGATACGAGCAGTACTTC; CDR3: CSARALAGRYEQYF
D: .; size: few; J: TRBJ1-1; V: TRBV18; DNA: TGTGCCAGCTTACAGGGTTCGGGCACTGAAGCTTTCTTT; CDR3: CASLQGSGTEAFF
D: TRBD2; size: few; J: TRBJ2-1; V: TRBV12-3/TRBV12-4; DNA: TGTGCCAGCAACCCGTCCGGGACTAGGGTAGGCAATGAGCAGTTCTTC; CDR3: CASNPSGTRVGNEQFF
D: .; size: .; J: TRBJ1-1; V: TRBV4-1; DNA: TGCGCCAGCAGCCATGATTATACCACTGAAGCTTTCTTT; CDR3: CASSHDYTTEAFF
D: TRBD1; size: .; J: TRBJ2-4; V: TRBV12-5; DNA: TGTGCTAGTGGTTTGGGACAGGGGACGGACATTCAGTACTTC; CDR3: CASGLGQGTDIQYF
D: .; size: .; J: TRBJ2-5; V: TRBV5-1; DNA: TGCGCCAGCAGCTTCTCGGATCAGTACCAAGAGACCCAGTACTTC; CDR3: CASSFSDQYQETQYF
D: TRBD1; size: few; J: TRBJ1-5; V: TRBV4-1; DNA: TGCGCCAGCAGCCAACGACAGGGATTTAGCAATCAGCCCCAGCATTTT; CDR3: CASSQRQGFSNQPQHF
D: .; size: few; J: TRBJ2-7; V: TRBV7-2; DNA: TGTGCCAGCAGCTTTAGAAGGGACACTTACGAGCAGTACTTC; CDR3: CASSFRRDTYEQYF
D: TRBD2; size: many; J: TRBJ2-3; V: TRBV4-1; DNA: TGCGCCAGCAGCCAAGGACCCAGCGGGGTGGGAGATACGCAGTATTTT; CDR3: CASSQGPSGVGDTQYF
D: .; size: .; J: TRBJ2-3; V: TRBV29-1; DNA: TGCAGCGTTGACAGGGCTCGCCGAATCCCCACAGATACGCAGTATTTT; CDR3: CSVDRARRIPTDTQYF
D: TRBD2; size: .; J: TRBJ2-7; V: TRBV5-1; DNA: TGCGCCAGCTCTGGCCTAGCGGGGCAGCCCTACGAGCAGTACTTC; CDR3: CASSGLAGQPYEQYF
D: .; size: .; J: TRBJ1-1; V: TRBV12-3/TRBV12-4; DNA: TGTGCCAGCAACCCCTCAGGGGTGCCGGCTTTCTTT; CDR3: CASNPSGVPAFF
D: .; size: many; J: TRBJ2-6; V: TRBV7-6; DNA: TGTGCCAGCAGCGCCAGGGTCTCTGGGGCCAACGTCCTGACTTTC; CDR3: CASSARVSGANVLTF
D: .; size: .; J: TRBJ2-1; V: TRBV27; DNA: TGTGCCAGCAGTTGGGACCCCAGTCCCAATGAGCAGTTCTTC; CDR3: CASSWDPSPNEQFF
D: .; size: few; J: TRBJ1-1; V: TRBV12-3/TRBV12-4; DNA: TGTGCCAGCAGTCCCCCTAAGCCCAGTGAAGCTTTCTTT; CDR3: CASSPPKPSEAFF
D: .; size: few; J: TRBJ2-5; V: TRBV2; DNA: TGTGCCAGCAGGCCGAGGAGACTGGCTGAGGAGACCCAGTACTTC; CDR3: CASRPRRLAEETQYF
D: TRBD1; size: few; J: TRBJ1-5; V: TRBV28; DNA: TGTGCCAGCAGCCCCGGGGACAGGGGCAATCAGCCCCAGCATTTT; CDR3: CASSPGDRGNQPQHF
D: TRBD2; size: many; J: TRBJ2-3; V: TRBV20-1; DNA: TGCAGTGCTGGGGGGGGTAGCACAGATACGCAGTATTTT; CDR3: CSAGGGSTDTQYF